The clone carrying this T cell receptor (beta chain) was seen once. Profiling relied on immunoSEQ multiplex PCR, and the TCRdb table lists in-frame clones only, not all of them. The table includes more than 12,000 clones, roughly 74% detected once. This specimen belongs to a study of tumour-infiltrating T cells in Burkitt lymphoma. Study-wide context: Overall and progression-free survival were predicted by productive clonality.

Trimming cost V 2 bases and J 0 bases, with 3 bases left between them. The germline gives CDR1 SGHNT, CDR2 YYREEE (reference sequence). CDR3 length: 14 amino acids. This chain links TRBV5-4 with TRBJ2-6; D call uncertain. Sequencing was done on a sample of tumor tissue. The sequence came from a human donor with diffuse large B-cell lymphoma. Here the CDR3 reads CASSFSSGANVLTF. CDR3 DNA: TGTGCCAGCAGCTTCTCCTCTGGGGCCAACGTCCTGACTTTC.